This TCR beta chain was identified in a study of CD8 T cells in ankylosing spondylitis (dated by TCRdb to 2015 to 2018). Concerning the study at large: To find TCR variants linked to disease, the study profiled T cell receptor beta repertoires in ankylosing spondylitis patients and healthy donors. In total, the full study cohort was made up of about 99 healthy donors and 20 to 25 ankylosing spondylitis patients. Peripheral blood was sampled, and synovial fluid was additionally collected from ankylosing spondylitis patients. Overall study outcomes, separate from this receptor: A TCR beta motif made up of several highly homologous amino acid variants appeared to be characteristic of blood from ankylosing spondylitis patients. Significant enrichment of the disease-linked clones was reported in matched synovial fluid samples from ankylosing spondylitis patients. A CD8+ phenotype was shown by the disease-linked clones, which were found at relatively low frequencies in peripheral blood. Some TCR beta motif variants had previously been reported in synovial fluid and blood of reactive arthritis patients, which suggested common disease-initiation mechanisms.

The germline ends are 10 bases apart after V is trimmed by 3 bases and J by 3 bases. Including the terminal cysteine and phenylalanine, the CDR3 comprises 13 residues. The retained sequence is limited to the CDR3, 39 bases, with the frame set at the first base. Based on the germline V gene (reference sequence), the CDR1 and CDR2 sequences are DFQATT and SNEGSKA. TCRdb records Illumina HiSeq 2500 as the sequencer. TCR beta libraries were prepared by quantitative 5'-RACE with molecular barcodes. As for how the authors treated the data: Disease-linked TCR variants were identified with a new computational method built on a probabilistic model of VDJ rearrangement. TCRdb redid the processing of the public reads, applying fastp at Q25 and MiXCR, and retained in-frame beta chains. CDR3 protein duplicates are merged, each entry listing the most common genes and DNA. The V and J calls here are based on TCRdb, not the publication. This sample lists 200,000 to 250,000 distinct CDR3 sequences; around a quarter were detected once. About 7% of the sample belongs to the ten largest clones.

This clonotype was detected only once. Its recognized antigen is unknown. The record has no base qualities; no much larger clone is one base away. Evidence from a single read is weak. The chain is made from TRBV20-1 and TRBJ2-3; the D gene cannot be named for sure. Sequencing was carried out using blood, either unsorted or a sorted T cell fraction (not recorded which). The receptor comes from a male donor with ankylosing spondylitis or in good health (not recorded which). The DNA sequence is given as TGCAGTGCTAGCGGCCTATTAACAGATACGCAGTATTTT. Its protein is CSASGLLTDTQYF.